This T cell receptor beta chain is from a study of T cells after yellow fever vaccination. TCRdb reanalysed the 5' RACE reads using MiXCR and keeps one entry per CDR3 protein. The sample lists more than 300,000 distinct CDR3 sequences; approximately 7% were seen once. There are a few counts of this clonotype. The source was PBMCs, collected roughly 46 days after the first yellow fever vaccination. The sequence derives from a man aged 18 to 35 who received the YFV17D yellow fever vaccine.

CDR3 DNA: TGTGCCATCAGTCAACAGGGCGCCGGGGAGCTGTTTTTT. Its protein is CAISQQGAGELFF. V is TRBV10-3 and J is TRBJ2-2, with D possibly matching TRBD1 (6 bases). Germline V CDR1 and CDR2: ENHRY, SYGVKD. V was pared by 5 bases and J by 6 bases, with 10 bases between. This CDR3 region has 13 residues.